Included here is one T cell receptor beta chain sequence, with context. This sample is part of a study of blood T cells in healthy people across ages. Germline V gene lookup returns CDR1 SGDLS and CDR2 YYNGEE. V was cut by 3 bases and J by 0 bases, with 9 bases left in between. This CDR3 has 14 amino acids. A second PCR of 7 to 11 cycles used a sample-barcoded 5' primer and a J-beta primer mix. Each CDR3 protein gets one entry after TCRdb re-called the 5' RACE reads with MiXCR. The sample includes under 800,000 distinct CDR3 sequences, roughly 44% of them seen just once. The chain employs TRBV9 and TRBJ2-5; D gene unclear. Specimen: blood. The sequence was collected from a woman aged 60 to 75 in good health. The CDR3 is CASSEKLYQETQYF. The DNA for the CDR3 is TGTGCCAGCAGCGAGAAGCTGTACCAAGAGACCCAGTACTTC. Using reference TRBV9 and TRBJ2-5 for the parts outside the CDR3, the full variable domain is DSGVTQTPKHLITATGQRVTLRCSPRSGDLSVYWYQQSLDQGLQFLIQYYNGEERAKGNILERFSAQQFPDLHSELNLSSLELGDSALYFCASSEKLYQETQYFGPGTRLLVL.